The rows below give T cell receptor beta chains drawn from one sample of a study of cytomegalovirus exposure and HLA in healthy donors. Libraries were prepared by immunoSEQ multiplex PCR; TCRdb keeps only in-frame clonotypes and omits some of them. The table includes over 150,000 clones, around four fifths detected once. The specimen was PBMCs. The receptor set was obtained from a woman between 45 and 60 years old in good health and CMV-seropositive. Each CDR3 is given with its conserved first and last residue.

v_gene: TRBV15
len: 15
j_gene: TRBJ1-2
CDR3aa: CATSRDWRREGGYTF

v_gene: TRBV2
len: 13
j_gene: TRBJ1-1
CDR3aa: CASRRDGGTEAFF

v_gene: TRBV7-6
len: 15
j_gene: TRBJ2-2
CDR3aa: CASSRDGSYTGELFF

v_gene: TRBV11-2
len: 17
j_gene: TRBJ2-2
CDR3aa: CASSLQGAIRGTGELFF

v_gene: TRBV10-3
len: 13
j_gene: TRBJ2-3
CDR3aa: CASGRSSTDTQYF

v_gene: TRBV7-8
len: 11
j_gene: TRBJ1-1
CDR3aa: CASSLATEAFF

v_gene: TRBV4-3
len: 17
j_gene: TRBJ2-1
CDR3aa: CASSQVTRDSPYNEQFF

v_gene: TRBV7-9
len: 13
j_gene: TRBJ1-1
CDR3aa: CASSLAGRRRAFF

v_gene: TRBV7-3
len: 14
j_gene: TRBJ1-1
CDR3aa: CASSVGQLNTEAFF

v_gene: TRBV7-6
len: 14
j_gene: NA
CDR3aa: CASSPGLPGDEQYF

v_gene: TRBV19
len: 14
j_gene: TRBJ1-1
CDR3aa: CASSPGQFVAEAFF

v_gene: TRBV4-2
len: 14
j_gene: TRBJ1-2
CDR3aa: CASSQDRGNYGYTF

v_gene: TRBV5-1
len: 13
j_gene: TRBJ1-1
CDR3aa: CASSLAADTEAFF

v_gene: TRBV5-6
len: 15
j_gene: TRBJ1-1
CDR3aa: CASSLRAGGWTEAFF

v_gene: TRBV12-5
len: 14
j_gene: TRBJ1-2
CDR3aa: CASGLGAGGDGYTF

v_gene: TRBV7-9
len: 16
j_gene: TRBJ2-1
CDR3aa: CASSVIAGVAWNEQFF

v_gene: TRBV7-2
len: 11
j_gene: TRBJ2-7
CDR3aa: CASSPYYEQYF

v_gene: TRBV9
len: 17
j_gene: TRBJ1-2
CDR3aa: CASSAGGVGRYSYGYTF

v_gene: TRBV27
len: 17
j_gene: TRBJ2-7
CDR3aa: CASSSSGTSGGAYEQYF

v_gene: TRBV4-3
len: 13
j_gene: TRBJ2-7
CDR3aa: CASSQGGFGEQYF

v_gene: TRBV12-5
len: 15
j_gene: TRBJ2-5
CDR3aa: CASGFHSGTQETQYF

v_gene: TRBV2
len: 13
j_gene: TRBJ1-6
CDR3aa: CASSDRGDSPLHF

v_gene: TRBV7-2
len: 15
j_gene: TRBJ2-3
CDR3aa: CASSYNSGVGDTQYF